This T cell receptor beta chain was retrieved from a study of CD8+CD57+ T cells in acquired aplastic anemia. Looking at the study overall: When averaged, DNA from sorted CD4+ and CD8+ cells came to around 3.4 ug. CD4+ cell libraries from healthy donors averaged about 10.8 million reads.

Genomic DNA provided the template from which TCR beta VDJ and CDR3 profiles were obtained. TCRdb recomputed calls from the reads with MiXCR, one row per CDR3 protein. The table shows about 210,000 distinct CDR3 sequences, with roughly 35% occurring only once. General study points: There were over 25 CD8+ CDR3 sequences that occurred in both patients and controls. No significant difference in CD8+ Simpson's diversity was found between patients and controls.

A note on this clonotype: Its cognate antigen is unknown.

Germline V gene lookup returns CDR1 GTSNPN and CDR2 SVGIG (reference sequence). The CDR3 is made up of 16 amino acids. The trim removed 2 bases at V and 9 bases at J, leaving 12 bases unmatched. The receptor was derived from a human donor in good health, serving as a control. The rearrangement joins TRBV30 to TRBJ2-1; 11 bases map to TRBD2. Material for sequencing was sorted CD4+, CD8+, or CD8+CD57+ T cells (not recorded which) from PBMCs. The CDR3 nucleotides read TGTGCCTGGAGTCCCGCTTTGACTAGCGGGACCGGTGAGCAGTTCTTC. This codes for CAWSPALTSGTGEQFF.